These 8 T cell receptor beta chains were sequenced from one sample in a study of cytomegalovirus exposure and HLA in healthy donors. PCR was performed using 60 Vbeta and 13 Jbeta primers. The repertoire was sequenced with immunoSEQ multiplex PCR; TCRdb's copy has only in-frame clones and lacks some. The specimen's table records tens of thousands of clones. The sample was PBMCs. These receptors all come from a female donor in good health and CMV-seronegative.

V and J are TRBV4-1 and TRBJ1-2, with D possibly TRBD1 on 6 matching bases. Germline V gene sequence: CDR1 MGHRA, CDR2 YSYEKL. The CDR3 sequence is 14 residues long. V was cut by 0 bases and J by 6 bases, with 11 bases left in between. CDR3 loop: CASSQEWGLNGYTF. In DNA form, the CDR3 reads TGCGCCAGCAGCCAAGAATGGGGGCTTAATGGCTACACCTTC.

The V call is TRBV5-1, the J call TRBJ1-1, with D possibly TRBD1 on 6 matching bases. The CDR3 length is 14 residues. From germline, CDR1 is SGHRS and CDR2 YFSETQ. Trimming removed 3 bases at V and 1 base at J, with 10 bases between. This CDR3 reads CASSSVGQNTEAFF. DNA of the CDR3: TGCGCCAGCAGCTCGGTGGGACAGAACACTGAAGCTTTCTTT.

CDR3: CASSLGLAGDYNEQFF. The CDR3, as DNA: TGTGCCAGCAGCTTGGGGCTAGCGGGAGACTACAATGAGCAGTTCTTC. V and J are TRBV5-4 and TRBJ2-1; 10 nucleotides line up with TRBD2. The CDR3 totals 16 residues. Germline lookup yields CDR1 SGHNT and CDR2 YYREEE (reference sequence). With V trimmed by 0 bases and J by 3 bases, 3 bases remained unmatched.

V usage is TRBV2 and J usage is TRBJ2-2, with 7 bases fitting TRBD1. This CDR3 is built from 15 residues. Germline lookup yields CDR1 SNHLY and CDR2 FYNNEI. V trimming: 6 bases; J trimming: 4 bases; junction bases outside the gene matches: 8. The CDR3 region is CASRGPGGSTGELFF. The CDR3 nucleotides are TGTGCCAGCAGGGGACCAGGGGGAAGCACCGGGGAGCTGTTTTTT.

The chain uses TRBV28 and TRBJ1-2, with 7 bases aligning to TRBD1. The CDR3 is 14 amino acids. The V segment lost 4 bases and the J segment 8 bases; nucleotides outside the gene matches: 10. Germline CDR1 and CDR2: MDHEN and SYDVKM. The CDR3 DNA is TGTGCCAGCAGTTCAGGGGGGTCCGGGCTAGGCTACACCTTC. This gives the protein CASSSGGSGLGYTF.

The chain links TRBV19 to TRBJ1-5, with TRBD1 matching over 7 bases. Germline CDR1 reads LNHDA; CDR2 reads SQIVND (reference sequence). This CDR3 is 16 amino acids long. Trimming cost V 4 bases and J 3 bases; bases outside gene matches: 9. DNA of the CDR3: TGTGCCAGTAGTACCCAAACGACAGGGATCAATCAGCCCCAGCATTTT. Its protein product is CASSTQTTGINQPQHF.

The chain carries TRBV6-6 and TRBJ1-4; tentative D call: TRBD1 (5 bases). Germline assignment: CDR1 MNHNY and CDR2 SVGAGI (reference sequence). V was clipped by 4 bases and J by 6 bases, with 9 bases between them. The CDR3 sequence is 13 residues long. The CDR3 coding sequence is TGTGCCAGCAGTTTGCCGGGGGATGAAAAACTGTTTTTT. Translated: CASSLPGDEKLFF.

This chain connects TRBV5-1 to TRBJ2-7; D possibly corresponds to TRBD1 (5 bases). The ends were cut back, 4 bases at V and 0 bases at J, with 17 bases in the middle. The CDR3 runs to 16 residues. Germline-derived CDR1 and CDR2 are SGHRS and YFSETQ. CDR3 loop: CASSNRTGFSSYEQYF. The CDR3 DNA reads TGCGCCAGCAGCAATAGAACAGGTTTCAGCTCCTACGAGCAGTACTTC.